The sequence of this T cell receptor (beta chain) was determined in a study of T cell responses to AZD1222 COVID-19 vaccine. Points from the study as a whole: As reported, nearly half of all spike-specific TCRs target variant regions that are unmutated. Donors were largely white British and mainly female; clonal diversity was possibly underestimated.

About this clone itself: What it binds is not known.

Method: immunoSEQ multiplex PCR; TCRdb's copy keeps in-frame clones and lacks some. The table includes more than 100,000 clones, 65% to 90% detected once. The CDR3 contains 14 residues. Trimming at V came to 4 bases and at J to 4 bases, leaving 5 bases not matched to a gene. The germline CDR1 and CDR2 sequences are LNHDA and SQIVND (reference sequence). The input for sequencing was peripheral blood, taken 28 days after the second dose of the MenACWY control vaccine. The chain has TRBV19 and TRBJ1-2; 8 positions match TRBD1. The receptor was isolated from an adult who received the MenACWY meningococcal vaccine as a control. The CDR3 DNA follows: TGTGCCAGTAGTACGGGACAGGCAAGCTATGGCTACACCTTC. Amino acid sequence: CASSTGQASYGYTF.